These 27 T cell receptor beta chains came from one sample sequenced in a study of identical twins. One entry per CDR3 protein results from TCRdb running MiXCR on the 5' RACE reads. This table has over 500,000 distinct CDR3 sequences, roughly 21% appearing once. The same data also contributed to another study, on T cells expressing NK-cell markers.

Specimen: CD4+ T cells sorted from blood. These receptors came from a woman younger than 35 in good health.

In this sample, this clonotype turned up many times. The chain employs TRBV12-3 or TRBV12-4 and TRBJ2-1; TRBD2 aligns across 9 bases. J was trimmed by 0 bases and V by 3 bases; bases with no gene match: 3. This CDR3 is 16 amino acids long. The CDR3 DNA follows: TGTGCCAGCAGTTTTAAGACTAGCGGCTCCTACAATGAGCAGTTCTTC. Amino acid sequence: CASSFKTSGSYNEQFF.

The J gene is TRBJ2-1, the V gene TRBV7-2; 9 bases fit TRBD1. Germline lookup yields CDR1 SGHTA and CDR2 FQGNSA. The CDR3 is 14 residues long. J lost 6 bases, V lost 5 bases, and 5 bases had no gene match. CDR3 bases: TGTGCCAGCAGCCTCCGGACAGGGGTCAATGAGCAGTTCTTC. Protein: CASSLRTGVNEQFF.

This clonotype occurred a few times. The chain joins TRBV20-1 to TRBJ2-1; either TRBD1 or TRBD2 may supply D (5 bases each). Trimming left V 6 bases short and J 8 bases short, with 17 bases between. The CDR3 consists of 13 residues. CDR1 DFQATT and CDR2 SNEGSKA come from the germline V gene (reference sequence). CDR3 bases: TGCAGTGCCAGCTGGGGGTCTCTTGATGAGCAGTTCTTC. Translating it yields CSASWGSLDEQFF.

The chain joins TRBV15 to TRBJ2-7, with a weak D call TRBD2 (6 bases). CDR1 is LNHNV, CDR2 YYDKDF, per germline (reference sequence). The CDR3 sequence is 14 residues long. V was pared by 0 bases and J by 3 bases, with 9 bases between. The chain's CDR3 is CATSREAEGYEQYF. As DNA, the CDR3 is TGTGCCACCAGCAGAGAAGCGGAGGGCTACGAGCAGTACTTC.

This clonotype has just a few counts. J is TRBJ2-5 and V is TRBV2; no firm D call. There are 11 residues in the CDR3. Trimming shortened V by 6 bases and J by 5 bases, and 7 bases separated the two germline ends. Germline assignment: CDR1 SNHLY and CDR2 FYNNEI. This CDR3 reads CASRLRETQYF. The CDR3 DNA reads as TGTGCCAGCAGGCTAAGGGAGACCCAGTACTTC.

Only a few counts were recorded for this clonotype. This chain uses TRBV12-3 or TRBV12-4 with TRBJ2-1; 7 nucleotides align to TRBD1. The CDR3 extends over 13 amino acids. V was clipped by 6 bases and J by 5 bases; unmatched bases: 4. In nucleotides, the CDR3 is TGTGCCAGCAGAAGGGGGCGACACAATGAGCAGTTCTTC. It encodes CASRRGRHNEQFF.

This clonotype has only a few counts. The chain employs TRBV5-6 and TRBJ2-1, with 7 bases that match TRBD2. Germline V gives CDR1 SGHDT, CDR2 YYEEEE. The CDR3 loop spans 17 amino acids. After removal of 2 bases from V and 1 base from J, the junction contained 9 bases not matched to a gene. The CDR3 loop reads CASSFGFAGASYNEQFF. Written as DNA, the CDR3 is TGTGCCAGCAGCTTTGGTTTTGCGGGAGCATCCTACAATGAGCAGTTCTTC. The full variable domain, with the rest looked up from reference TRBV5-6 and TRBJ2-1, is DAGVTQSPTHLIKTRGQQVTLRCSPKSGHDTVSWYQQALGQGPQFIFQYYEEEERQRGNFPDRFSGHQFPNYSSELNVNALLLGDSALYLCASSFGFAGASYNEQFFGPGTRLTVL.

This clonotype was observed many times. This rearrangement joins TRBV6-1 to TRBJ2-5, with a possible D match to TRBD1 (5 bases). This CDR3 region has 13 residues. V lost 4 bases and J lost 4, with 10 bases in between. Germline CDR1 MNHNS, CDR2 SASEGT. The CDR3 coding sequence is TGTGCCAGCAGTGGTCAGGGTCGAGAGACCCAGTACTTC. As protein: CASSGQGRETQYF.

Only a few counts were recorded for this clonotype. The chain combines TRBV7-2 with TRBJ2-7; D is perhaps TRBD2 (5 bases). The V gene lost 5 bases and the J gene lost 0 bases, with 11 bases spanning the gap. Germline V gives CDR1 SGHTA, CDR2 FQGNSA. The CDR3 has 14 residues. The chain's CDR3 is CASSGRTDSYEQYF. The CDR3, as DNA: TGTGCCAGCAGCGGACGGACTGACTCCTACGAGCAGTACTTC.

The chain employs TRBV7-2 and TRBJ2-5, with D possibly being TRBD2 (6 bases). The CDR3 consists of 15 residues. The ends were cut back, 6 bases at V and 4 bases at J, with 18 bases in the middle. CDR1 is SGHTA and CDR2 is FQGNSA in the germline V gene. The CDR3 loop reads CASSRGFVEGETQYF. CDR3 in DNA: TGTGCCAGCAGTCGAGGCTTCGTGGAGGGAGAGACCCAGTACTTC.

The table lists this clonotype with a few counts. V is TRBV29-1 and J is TRBJ1-2; 9 positions match TRBD1. The CDR3 extends over 14 amino acids. CDR1 is SQVTM and CDR2 is ANQGSEA in the germline V gene. V was pared by 4 bases and J by 7 bases, with 10 bases of the junction left unmatched. Written as DNA, the CDR3 is TGCAGCGTTGGGGGCCCGGGACAGGGTCTTGGCTACACCTTC. Encoded protein: CSVGGPGQGLGYTF.

Notes on this clonotype: The junction departs from germline at one end; a sequencing error may be responsible. CDR3: CPSSIAQETQYF. CDR3 DNA: TGTCCCAGCAGCATAGCCCAAGAGACCCAGTACTTC. The chain uses TRBV5-5 and TRBJ2-5; D remains unclear. The CDR3 sequence is 12 residues long. Germline CDR1 SGHKS, CDR2 YYEKEE (reference sequence).

The chain joins TRBV28 to TRBJ1-2; weak D call: TRBD1 (6 bases). This CDR3 contains 15 residues. Trimming shortened V by 5 bases and J by 3 bases, and 16 bases separated the two germline ends. Germline CDR1 reads MDHEN; CDR2 reads SYDVKM. The CDR3 DNA sequence: TGTGCCAGCAGTACCGAGGGGGAGGGGGACTATGGCTACACCTTC. It codes for CASSTEGEGDYGYTF.

The V gene is TRBV20-1, the J gene TRBJ2-7; D not certain. The CDR3 spans 11 residues. V gave up 5 bases and J gave up 3 bases, with 8 bases separating them. Germline V gives CDR1 DFQATT, CDR2 SNEGSKA (reference sequence). CDR3 protein: CSAAPRYEQYF. CDR3 nucleotide sequence: TGCAGTGCTGCTCCACGCTACGAGCAGTACTTC.

The chain combines TRBV18 with TRBJ2-7, with TRBD2 as a possible D gene (6 bases). V was shortened by 3 bases and J by 5 bases, with 20 bases between the two germline ends. Germline CDR1 and CDR2: KGHSH and LQKENI. This CDR3 comprises 16 residues. For the CDR3, the DNA is TGTGCCAGCTCACCGACTCAGACTAGTCGGAGGAACGAGCAGTACTTC. This codes for CASSPTQTSRRNEQYF.

V usage is TRBV5-1 and J usage is TRBJ2-7; TRBD1 aligns across 7 bases. With V trimmed by 4 bases and J by 0 bases, 7 bases remained unmatched. Germline CDR1 SGHRS, CDR2 YFSETQ. The CDR3 runs to 15 residues. CDR3 protein: CASSPWTGDSYEQYF. The CDR3 DNA sequence: TGCGCCAGCAGCCCCTGGACAGGCGACTCCTACGAGCAGTACTTC.

The sample holds a few counts of this clonotype. The J gene is TRBJ1-2, the V gene TRBV29-1, with D perhaps TRBD1 (5 bases). Per germline, CDR1 SQVTM and CDR2 ANQGSEA. V lost 4 bases to trimming and J lost 1 base, with 7 bases between them. CDR3 size: 12 residues. DNA of the CDR3: TGCAGCGTTGTTGACAGTAACTATGGCTACACCTTC. This translates into CSVVDSNYGYTF.

This clonotype was observed at least ten times. This rearrangement joins TRBV20-1 to TRBJ2-1; the D is unclear. The ends were cut back, 0 bases at V and 3 bases at J, with 9 bases in the middle. The CDR3 runs 14 residues. Germline CDR1 DFQATT, CDR2 SNEGSKA (reference sequence). DNA of the CDR3: TGCAGTGCTAGAGATTACTCCCGCTACAATGAGCAGTTCTTC. It specifies CSARDYSRYNEQFF.

This clonotype was detected only a few times. CDR3 DNA: TGTGCCAGCACCGTGCCGTTTAGCACAGATACGCAGTATTTT. It specifies CASTVPFSTDTQYF. The chain has TRBV12-3 or TRBV12-4 and TRBJ2-3; no clear D. The germline V and J ends were trimmed by 7 bases and 0 bases, with 11 bases remaining between them. The CDR3 length is 14 residues.

This clonotype was seen repeatedly, ten times or more. The V call is TRBV20-1, the J call TRBJ2-1, with 13 bases fitting TRBD2. Germline assignment: CDR1 DFQATT and CDR2 SNEGSKA (reference sequence). The CDR3 totals 15 residues. Unmatched junction bases numbered 11, after V lost 6 bases and J lost 9 bases. In nucleotides, the CDR3 is TGCAGTGCCCACCTTACTAGCGGGGGGGCGCGTGAGCAGTTCTTC. This gives the protein CSAHLTSGGAREQFF.

V gene TRBV18 combines with J gene TRBJ2-1; D not certain. Germline values: CDR1 KGHSH, CDR2 LQKENI. This CDR3 comprises 13 residues. V was clipped by 3 bases and J by 6 bases, with 9 bases between them. The CDR3 DNA reads TGTGCCAGCTCACCGGCAGCCGTCAATGAGCAGTTCTTC. Translated: CASSPAAVNEQFF. The full variable domain, completed using reference TRBV18 and TRBJ2-1, is NAGVMQNPRHLVRRRGQEARLRCSPMKGHSHVYWYRQLPEEGLKFMVYLQKENIIDESGMPKERFSAEFPKEGPSILRIQQVVRGDSAAYFCASSPAAVNEQFFGPGTRLTVL.

V and J are TRBV6-1 and TRBJ2-7; D call uncertain. V lost 1 base and J 3 bases, leaving 7 bases between the germline ends. The CDR3 is made up of 13 amino acids. Germline CDR1 reads MNHNS; CDR2 reads SASEGT. The CDR3 sequence is CASSEVQRYEQYF. The CDR3 DNA reads as TGTGCCAGCAGTGAAGTTCAACGCTACGAGCAGTACTTC.

V usage is TRBV14 and J usage is TRBJ2-2, with D possibly matching TRBD2 (5 bases). The CDR3 contains 14 residues. The germline gives CDR1 SGHDN, CDR2 FVKESK. V shed 4 bases and J shed 3 bases, with 9 bases lying between them. The CDR3 spells CASSRLGDTGELFF. The CDR3 DNA is TGTGCCAGCAGCCGCCTCGGGGACACCGGGGAGCTGTTTTTT. Full variable domain (remainder filled in from reference TRBV14 and TRBJ2-2): EAGVTQFPSHSVIEKGQTVTLRCDPISGHDNLYWYRRVMGKEIKFLLHFVKESKQDESGMPNNRFLAERTGGTYSTLKVQPAELEDSGVYFCASSRLGDTGELFFGEGSRLTVL.

The chain joins TRBV5-1 to TRBJ2-3, with D unclear. The V gene's germline CDR1 is SGHRS and CDR2 YFSETQ. The CDR3 contains 16 residues. V dropped 0 bases and J dropped 2 bases, with 13 bases sitting between them. CDR3 nucleotides: TGCGCCAGCAGCTTGGGATCTTCTTCCTACACAGATACGCAGTATTTT. Amino acids: CASSLGSSSYTDTQYF.

This chain joins TRBV6-1 and TRBJ2-7; D is perhaps TRBD2 (6 bases). V lost 6 bases to trimming and J lost 0 bases, with 15 bases between them. The CDR3 consists of 15 residues. Germline CDR1 and CDR2: MNHNS and SASEGT. The CDR3 sequence is CASSRARGVSYEQYF. In DNA, the CDR3 is TGTGCCAGCAGCCGGGCGCGGGGCGTCTCCTACGAGCAGTACTTC.

This chain links TRBV6-2 or TRBV6-3 with TRBJ2-2; D is possibly TRBD1 or TRBD2 (5 bases each). With 7 bases removed from V and 6 bases from J, the gap between germline ends came to 18 bases. The CDR3 consists of 15 residues. The germline V gene encodes CDR1 MNHEY and CDR2 SVGEGT. DNA of the CDR3: TGTGCCAGCACCCGGGACGGAGCATTTCCCGGGGAGCTGTTTTTT. It translates to CASTRDGAFPGELFF.

The genes are TRBV7-2 and TRBJ2-1; 7 bases agree with TRBD2. Germline CDR1 reads SGHTA; CDR2 reads FQGNSA. After removal of 8 bases from V and 3 bases from J, the junction contained 4 bases not matched to a gene. The CDR3 spans 13 residues. For the CDR3, the DNA is TGTGCCAGCCTAGCGGAGATCTACAATGAGCAGTTCTTC. It specifies CASLAEIYNEQFF.